Here is one TCR beta chain with its context. These data come from a study of blood T cell repertoires in COVID-19. The CDR3 length is 16 residues. Germline lookup yields CDR1 MNHEY and CDR2 SVGEGT. V lost 6 bases to trimming and J lost 10 bases; unmatched junction nucleotides: 14. This table comes from immunoSEQ multiplex PCR, and its TCRdb copy is limited to in-frame clones, with some not included. The table lists over 150,000 clones, approximately 87% of them singletons. The gene calls are TRBV6-2 or TRBV6-3 and TRBJ1-6; 8 nucleotides agree with TRBD1. Sequencing input: peripheral blood. The clonotype was recovered from a woman aged 70-85 years with COVID-19, enrolled during active disease. CDR3 sequence (DNA): TGTGCCAGCAGCCTAAACTCCGGGACAGGAGTCTCACCCCTCCACTTT. The encoded protein is CASSLNSGTGVSPLHF.